This T cell receptor (beta chain) was recorded in a study of blood T cells in healthy people across ages (dated by TCRdb to between 2015 and 2016). About the study as a whole: In model experiments, roughly one uniquely barcoded TCR beta cDNA molecule per two T cells was captured by template switching. Age-related changes in TCR beta repertoire diversity were measured in the study by deep sequencing normalized with unique cDNA molecular identifiers. Four age groups were formed from the donors: young (average roughly 15 years), middle-aged (approximately 40), aged (around 68) and long-lived (roughly 81). For two donors (one aged 18 to 29 and one aged 80 or older), the study analyzed two additional independent replicas of 1 million unique cDNA reads from the same blood draw. What the research found in general, with its limitations: Observed TCR beta diversity per million T cells fell roughly linearly with age, and a significant reduction was already apparent by age around 40. There was a strong correlation between observed TCR beta diversity and the percentage of naive T cells measured by flow cytometry. Total diversity estimates from one million sequenced T cells were considered lower bounds and underestimates. Compared with the aged group, the long-lived group had more naive CD4+ T cells, fewer expanded clones and increased TCR diversity, suggesting age selection. Because the CMV infection status of the donors was unknown, age-related changes in expanded clonotypes may potentially have been confounded. Because profiling used bulk unsorted PBMCs, naive and antigen-experienced compartments could not be compared conclusively.

Donors were 35 to 40 systemically healthy Caucasian individuals from Russia aged about 6 to 100 years. Each donor gave ten milliliters of peripheral blood, collected into EDTA-treated Vacutainer tubes. Ficoll-Paque density-gradient centrifugation was used to isolate PBMCs, with at least 7 million per sample. Trizol reagent was used to extract total RNA from the PBMCs, yielding at least 6 micrograms per sample. The percentages of naive CD45RAhigh/CD27high T cells were determined by flow cytometry on a PBMC aliquot from every donor. Libraries were prepared through 5' RACE. The data were produced on an Illumina HiSeq 2500. A second PCR of about 6 to 11 cycles was run with a J-beta primer mix and a sample-barcoded 5' primer. Each TCR beta cDNA molecule received a unique molecular identifier from a template-switch 5' adaptor carrying 12 random nucleotides. Each sample yielded at least 3 million CDR3-containing paired-end reads. The Mint cDNA synthesis kit, primed by a TRBC-specific oligonucleotide, was used to synthesize first-strand cDNA from all RNA. After uracil-DNA glycosylase treatment, a first 18-cycle PCR used universal primers M1SS and BC2_uni_R on all cDNA. The paper's data handling went like this. For normalization, 1 million high-quality reads, each with a distinct molecular identifier, were randomly selected from each sample. Reads sharing molecular identifiers were discarded rather than binned into consensus sequences. MiTCR, set to a Q25 quality threshold and the strictest error-elimination algorithm, was used for CDR3 identification, clonotype clustering and error correction. Lower-bound total TCR beta diversity was estimated with a nonparametric unseen species model using Euler transformation. TCRdb reprocessing: public reads trimmed at Q25 with fastp, clones called with MiXCR, in-frame beta chains kept. Duplicate CDR3 protein sequences are folded into a single record with the most common DNA and genes. In this record, the V and J calls reflect TCRdb's handling and not the investigators' own analysis. Here the sample has over 500,000 distinct CDR3 sequences; about 28% occur a single time. Jointly, the top ten make up 3% to 4% of the sample.

This clonotype was counted only a few times. Its target antigen remains unknown. One base away there is no much larger clone; base qualities are not given. The data also belong to a second study, concerning T cells of mothers and their children. Per the second study: The donors were nine systemically healthy Caucasian individuals, made up of three mothers and their six children. cDNA synthesis consumed the entire amount of extracted RNA, loaded at about 1.5 ug RNA in each 15 ul reaction. In the second PCR, the M1S primer added sample barcodes and 2-4 random nucleotides. Over 8.5 million TCR beta CDR3 reads came from each mother, compared with about 3 million reads from each child. Thymic selection similarly shapes TCR recombination output in related and unrelated pairs, with minor effect from inherited differences. Normalized repertoire overlap was always slightly but never significantly higher in related than unrelated mother-child pairs. No persistent microchimeric T cell clones were detected, at a sensitivity of roughly 100 clones per million clonotypes. To look for features that set related mother-child pairs apart from unrelated individuals, the researchers ran deep NGS to compare the TCR beta repertoires of mothers and children. On average, the children were approximately 11 +/- 4 years old, while the mothers were approximately 41 +/- 4 years old. After adapters were ligated using NEBNext reagents, the libraries underwent 100+100 nt paired-end sequencing on an Illumina HiSeq 2000. Mother and child libraries were prepared a month apart and sequenced in separate runs to prevent cross-contamination. Each donor had between roughly 450,000 and 2,100,000 distinct TCR beta clonotypes identified. Naive TCR beta clonotypes were estimated from low-frequency clonotypes matched to each donor's FACS-determined naive share, without sorting.

This TCR came from a boy aged 2-9 years in good health. Sequencing was performed on blood.

The sequenced DNA is TGTGCCAGCAGTTACTCGTCGGCTAGCGGGAGTGACGAGCAGTTCTTC. This yields the protein CASSYSSASGSDEQFF. The chain was built from TRBV6-2 or TRBV6-3 and TRBJ2-1, with 10 middle bases fitting TRBD2. Taken from cysteine to phenylalanine, the CDR3 has 16 residues. CDR3 DNA only is kept here, 48 bases in frame from base 1. The germline V gene supplies CDR1 MNHEY and CDR2 SVGEGT. V lost 0 bases and J lost 10 bases, and the count of bases not matched to a germline gene is 9.